The clone carrying this T cell receptor beta chain was found a few times. Its target is unknown. V was pared by 3 bases and J by 5 bases, with 2 bases of the junction left unmatched. The V gene's germline CDR1 is LNHDA and CDR2 SQIVND (reference sequence). The CDR3 spans 15 residues. The record originates from a study of beta chain features in type 1 diabetes. Regarding the study as a whole: High-TCR-expressing cells could be over-represented by cDNA sequencing. A greater similarity of naive, central memory and Treg TCRB repertoires was seen among patients than among healthy donors.

Every bit of the isolated RNA underwent reverse transcription, so sequencing read expressed TCRB transcripts. Profiled with immunoSEQ multiplex PCR; TCRdb holds only in-frame clones, not every one. This repertoire shows 810,000 or so clones, roughly 17% found once; its top ten account for 0.023%. The V gene is TRBV19, the J gene TRBJ2-1, with TRBD2 identical over 12 bases. Sequencing was performed on naive CD4+ T cells from blood. The sequence was obtained from a woman aged 18 to 35 in good health. The CDR3 DNA follows: TGTGCCAGTAGTATGGGACTAGCGGGTCACAATGAGCAGTTCTTC. Its translation: CASSMGLAGHNEQFF.